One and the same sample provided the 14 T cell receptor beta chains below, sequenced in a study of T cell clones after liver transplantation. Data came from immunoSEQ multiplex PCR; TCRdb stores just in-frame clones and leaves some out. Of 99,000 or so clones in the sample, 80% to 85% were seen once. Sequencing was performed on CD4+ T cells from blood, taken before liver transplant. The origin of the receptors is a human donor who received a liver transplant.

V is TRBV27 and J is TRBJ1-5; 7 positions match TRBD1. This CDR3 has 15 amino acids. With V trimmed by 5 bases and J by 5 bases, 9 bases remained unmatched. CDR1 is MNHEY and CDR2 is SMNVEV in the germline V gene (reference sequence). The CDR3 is CASSTGQAPHQPQHF. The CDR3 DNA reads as TGTGCCAGCAGTACCGGACAGGCGCCCCATCAGCCCCAGCATTTT.

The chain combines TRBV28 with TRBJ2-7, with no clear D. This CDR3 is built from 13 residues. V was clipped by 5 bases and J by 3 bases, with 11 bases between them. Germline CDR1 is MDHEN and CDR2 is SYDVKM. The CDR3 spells CASSGNLIYEQYF. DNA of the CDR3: TGTGCCAGCAGTGGCAACCTCATCTACGAGCAGTACTTC.

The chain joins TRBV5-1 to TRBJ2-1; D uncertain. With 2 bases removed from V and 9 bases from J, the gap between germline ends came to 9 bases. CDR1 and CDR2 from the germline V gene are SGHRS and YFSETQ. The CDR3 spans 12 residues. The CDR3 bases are TGCGCCAGCAGCTTCGAGCTGGGTGAGCAGTTCTTC. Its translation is CASSFELGEQFF.

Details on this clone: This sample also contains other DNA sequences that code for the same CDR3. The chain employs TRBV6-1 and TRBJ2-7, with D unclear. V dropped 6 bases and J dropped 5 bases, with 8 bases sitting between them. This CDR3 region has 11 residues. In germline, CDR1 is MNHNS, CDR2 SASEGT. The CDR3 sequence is CASSHINEQYF. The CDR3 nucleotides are TGTGCCAGCAGCCACATCAACGAGCAGTACTTC.

CDR3 residues: CASSLGPKSGIPYNEQFF. The CDR3 nucleotides are TGTGCCAGCAGCTTAGGCCCTAAGAGCGGTATACCCTACAATGAGCAGTTCTTC. The chain recombines TRBV7-3 with TRBJ2-1, with D possibly TRBD2 on 5 matching bases. Germline V gives CDR1 SGHTA, CDR2 FQGTGA. V was clipped by 2 bases and J by 2 bases, with 19 bases between them. CDR3 length: 18 residues.

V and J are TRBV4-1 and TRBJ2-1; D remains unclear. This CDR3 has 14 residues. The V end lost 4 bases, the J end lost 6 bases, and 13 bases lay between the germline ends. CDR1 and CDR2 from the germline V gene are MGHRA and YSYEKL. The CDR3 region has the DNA TGCGCCAGCAGCCTGACGAGCGAGCCCAATGAGCAGTTCTTC. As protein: CASSLTSEPNEQFF.

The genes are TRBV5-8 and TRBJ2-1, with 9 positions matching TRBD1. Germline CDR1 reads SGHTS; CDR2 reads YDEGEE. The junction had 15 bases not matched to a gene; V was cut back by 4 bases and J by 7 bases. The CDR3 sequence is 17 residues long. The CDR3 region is CASSQGQGVPASNEQFF. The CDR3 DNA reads TGTGCCAGCAGCCAGGGACAGGGCGTCCCGGCGTCGAATGAGCAGTTCTTC.

CDR3 in DNA: TGTGCCAGCAGCCCAAGGAGGTCCCCTACAGATACGCAGTATTTT. Its protein is CASSPRRSPTDTQYF. This rearrangement joins TRBV9 to TRBJ2-3, with D maybe TRBD2 (5 bases). Germline V gene sequence: CDR1 SGDLS, CDR2 YYNGEE. Trimming removed 4 bases from V and 3 bases from J, with 15 bases in between. The CDR3 runs 15 residues. The full variable domain, its missing parts supplied by reference TRBV9 and TRBJ2-3, is DSGVTQTPKHLITATGQRVTLRCSPRSGDLSVYWYQQSLDQGLQFLIQYYNGEERAKGNILERFSAQQFPDLHSELNLSSLELGDSALYFCASSPRRSPTDTQYFGPGTRLTVL.

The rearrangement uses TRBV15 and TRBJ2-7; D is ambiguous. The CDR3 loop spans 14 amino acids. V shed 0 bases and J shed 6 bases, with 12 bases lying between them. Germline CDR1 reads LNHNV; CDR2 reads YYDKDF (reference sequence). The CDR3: CATSREGGVSEQYF. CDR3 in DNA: TGTGCCACCAGCAGAGAAGGTGGGGTCTCCGAGCAGTACTTC.

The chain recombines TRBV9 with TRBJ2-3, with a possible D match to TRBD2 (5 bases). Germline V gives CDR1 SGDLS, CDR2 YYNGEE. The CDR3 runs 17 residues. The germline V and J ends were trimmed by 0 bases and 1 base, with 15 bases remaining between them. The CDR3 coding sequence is TGTGCCAGCAGCGTAGCCCCTAGCAAAGTCGGCACAGATACGCAGTATTTT. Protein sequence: CASSVAPSKVGTDTQYF.

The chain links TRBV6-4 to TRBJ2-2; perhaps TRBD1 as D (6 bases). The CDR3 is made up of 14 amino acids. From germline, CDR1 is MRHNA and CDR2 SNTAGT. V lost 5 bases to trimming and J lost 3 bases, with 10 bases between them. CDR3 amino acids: CASSRQVHTGELFF. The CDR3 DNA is TGTGCCAGCAGTCGACAGGTCCACACCGGGGAGCTGTTTTTT.

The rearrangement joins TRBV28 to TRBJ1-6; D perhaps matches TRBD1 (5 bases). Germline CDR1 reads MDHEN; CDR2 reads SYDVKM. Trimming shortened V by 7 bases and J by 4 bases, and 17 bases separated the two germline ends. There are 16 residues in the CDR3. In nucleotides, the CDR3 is TGTGCCAGCACCGACTGGGGTCGGGGGTATAATTCACCCCTCCACTTT. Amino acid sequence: CASTDWGRGYNSPLHF.

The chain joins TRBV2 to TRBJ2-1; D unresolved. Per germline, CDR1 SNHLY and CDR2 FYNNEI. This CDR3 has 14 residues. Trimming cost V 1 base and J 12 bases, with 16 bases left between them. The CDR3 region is CASSEGKETSGQFF. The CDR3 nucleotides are TGTGCCAGCAGTGAAGGGAAGGAAACCTCTGGGCAGTTCTTC.

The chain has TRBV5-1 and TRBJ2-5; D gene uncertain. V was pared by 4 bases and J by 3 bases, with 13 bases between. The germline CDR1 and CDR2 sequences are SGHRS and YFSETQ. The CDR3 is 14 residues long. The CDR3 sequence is CASSPGYPEETQYF. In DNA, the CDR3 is TGCGCCAGCAGCCCGGGCTACCCAGAAGAGACCCAGTACTTC.